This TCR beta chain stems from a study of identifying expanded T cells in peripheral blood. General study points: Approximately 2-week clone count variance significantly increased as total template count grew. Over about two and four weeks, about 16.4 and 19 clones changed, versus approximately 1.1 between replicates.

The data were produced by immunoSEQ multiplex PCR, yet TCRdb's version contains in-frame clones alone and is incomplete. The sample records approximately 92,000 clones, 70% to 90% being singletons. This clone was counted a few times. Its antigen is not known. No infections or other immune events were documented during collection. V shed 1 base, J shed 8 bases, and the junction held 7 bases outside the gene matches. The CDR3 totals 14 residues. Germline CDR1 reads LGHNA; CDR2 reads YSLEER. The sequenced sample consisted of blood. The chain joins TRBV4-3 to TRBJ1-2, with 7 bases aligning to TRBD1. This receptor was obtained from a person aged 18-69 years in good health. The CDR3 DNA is TGCGCCAGCAGCCAAGCGGGACAGCTGCTCGGCTACACCTTC. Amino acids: CASSQAGQLLGYTF.